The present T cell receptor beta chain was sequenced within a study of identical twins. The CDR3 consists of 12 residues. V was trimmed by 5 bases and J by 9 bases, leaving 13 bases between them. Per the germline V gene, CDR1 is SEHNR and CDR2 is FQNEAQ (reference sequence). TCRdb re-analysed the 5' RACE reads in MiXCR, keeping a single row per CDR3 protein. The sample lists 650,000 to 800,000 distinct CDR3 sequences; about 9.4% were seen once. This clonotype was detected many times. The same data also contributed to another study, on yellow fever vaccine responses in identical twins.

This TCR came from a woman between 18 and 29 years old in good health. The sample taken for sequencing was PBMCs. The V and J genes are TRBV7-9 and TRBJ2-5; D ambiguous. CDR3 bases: TGTGCCAGCAGCCTCCTACCGGTATCCCAGTACTTC. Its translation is CASSLLPVSQYF.